These T cell receptor beta chains were read from a single sample in a study of blood T cells in healthy people across ages. TCRdb re-derived calls from the 5' RACE reads in MiXCR, one entry per CDR3 protein. The profile shows fewer than 2,000,000 distinct CDR3 sequences, about two fifths of them singletons. The sequenced sample consisted of blood. These TCRs come from a human donor in good health. Each CDR3 is given with its conserved first and last residue. Fields, in order: D gene, V gene, clone size, J gene, CDR3 DNA, CDR3 protein. A D gene is named only where the DNA matches it firmly. The size entry is marked missing in some rows and otherwise reads once, few, many or a size class.

D gene: -; V gene: TRBV9; clone size: -; J gene: TRBJ2-1; CDR3 DNA: TGTGCCAGCAGCGTCTCGGGACTCGATGAGCAGTTCTTC; CDR3 protein: CASSVSGLDEQFF
D gene: -; V gene: TRBV20-1; clone size: -; J gene: TRBJ2-1; CDR3 DNA: TGCAGTGCTAGAGATCCGGGACGGAATGAGCAGTTCTTC; CDR3 protein: CSARDPGRNEQFF
D gene: -; V gene: TRBV5-1; clone size: few; J gene: TRBJ2-5; CDR3 DNA: TGCGCCAGTAGCGGAACGACAACTCGGGGAGAGACCCAGTACTTC; CDR3 protein: CASSGTTTRGETQYF
D gene: TRBD2; V gene: TRBV12-3/TRBV12-4; clone size: -; J gene: TRBJ2-5; CDR3 DNA: TGTGCCAGCAGCTTCCCGGTAGCGGGGGGCGAAGGGCCCCAGTACTTC; CDR3 protein: CASSFPVAGGEGPQYF
D gene: -; V gene: TRBV5-1; clone size: -; J gene: TRBJ1-4; CDR3 DNA: TGCGCCAGCAGCTTGGACAGCCAGCCTTATGAAAAACTGTTTTTT; CDR3 protein: CASSLDSQPYEKLFF
D gene: -; V gene: TRBV7-2; clone size: -; J gene: TRBJ1-5; CDR3 DNA: TGTGCCAGCAGCCCTTTGGCTGGCCTTAGCAATCAGCCCCAGCATTTT; CDR3 protein: CASSPLAGLSNQPQHF
D gene: -; V gene: TRBV4-3; clone size: many; J gene: TRBJ2-5; CDR3 DNA: TGCGCCAGCAGCCAAGGGAGGAGAGAGACCCAGTACTTC; CDR3 protein: CASSQGRRETQYF
D gene: -; V gene: TRBV28; clone size: many; J gene: TRBJ2-3; CDR3 DNA: TGTGCCAGCAGGCTAGAGACAGGCTACTCCACAGATACGCAGTATTTT; CDR3 protein: CASRLETGYSTDTQYF
D gene: -; V gene: TRBV20-1; clone size: few; J gene: TRBJ1-5; CDR3 DNA: TGCAGTGCTAGAGATCGGCGGACTGGGATTAATCAGCCCCAGCATTTT; CDR3 protein: CSARDRRTGINQPQHF
D gene: -; V gene: TRBV7-3; clone size: -; J gene: TRBJ2-7; CDR3 DNA: TGTGCCAGCAGCTTATTCGATGAGTCCTACGAGCAGTACTTC; CDR3 protein: CASSLFDESYEQYF
D gene: -; V gene: TRBV4-2; clone size: many; J gene: TRBJ2-7; CDR3 DNA: TGTGCCAGCAGCCAAGAGTTGGGGGATAACTCCTACGAGCAGTACTTC; CDR3 protein: CASSQELGDNSYEQYF
D gene: -; V gene: TRBV7-3; clone size: -; J gene: TRBJ1-3; CDR3 DNA: TGTGCCCGCAGCTTAAAGACACCCGCTGAGAGGAACACCATATATTTT; CDR3 protein: CARSLKTPAERNTIYF